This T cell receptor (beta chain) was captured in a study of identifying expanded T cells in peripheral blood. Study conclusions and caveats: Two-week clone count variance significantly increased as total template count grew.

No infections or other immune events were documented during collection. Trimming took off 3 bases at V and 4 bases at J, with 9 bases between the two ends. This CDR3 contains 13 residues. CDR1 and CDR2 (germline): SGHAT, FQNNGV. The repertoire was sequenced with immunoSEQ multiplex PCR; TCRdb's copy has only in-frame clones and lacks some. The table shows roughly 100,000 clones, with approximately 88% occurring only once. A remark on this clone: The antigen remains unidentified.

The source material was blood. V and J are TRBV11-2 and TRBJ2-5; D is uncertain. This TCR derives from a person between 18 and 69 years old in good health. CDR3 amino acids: CASSLGWGETQYF. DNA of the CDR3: TGTGCCAGCAGCTTGGGATGGGGAGAGACCCAGTACTTC.